The sequence of this T cell receptor beta chain was determined in a study of blood T cell repertoires in COVID-19. TCRdb's copy holds only in-frame clones and misses some; the assay was immunoSEQ multiplex PCR. The profile shows 150,000 or so clones, roughly 88% of them singletons. Germline CDR1 and CDR2: SGHTS and YDEGEE. This CDR3 contains 15 residues. With V trimmed by 5 bases and J by 2 bases, 10 bases remained unmatched. This sequence joins TRBV5-8 and TRBJ2-7; 7 positions match TRBD1. The clonotype comes from a woman aged 50 to 65 in a cohort sampled during active or convalescent COVID-19. The sequencing sample was made of peripheral blood. The DNA of the CDR3 is TGTGCCAGCAGTCGGACAGGTGAACCTCCCTACGAGCAGTACTTC. As protein: CASSRTGEPPYEQYF.